The rows below give T cell receptor beta chains drawn from one sample of a study of cytomegalovirus exposure and HLA in healthy donors. Profiling relied on immunoSEQ multiplex PCR, and the TCRdb table lists in-frame clones only, not all of them. Of some 240,000 clones listed, more than 75% are singletons. Sequencing used PBMCs. These TCRs come from a woman under 30 in good health and CMV-seropositive. Each CDR3 is given without its conserved first and last residue. Each record gives: V gene, CDR3 protein.

TRBV6-6	ASSYPPRGQETQY
TRBV9	ASSVAPPGGTEAF
TRBV10-2	ASGPNRNTEAF
TRBV30	AWSASGYEQY
TRBV14	ASSRRPTPYGYT
TRBV15	ATSREVAYEQY
TRBV5-1	ASSLDTPGGNTIY
TRBV27	ASSLRQGGNEQF
TRBV5-4	ASSLDRTGNTGELF
TRBV10-1	ASSEVGLTGERNQPQH
TRBV2	ASSPGVWYEQY
TRBV9	ASSVAGGKDGYT
TRBV9	ASSAGTDSGNTIY
TRBV27	ASSPTAPGGYEQY
TRBV5-1	ASSFRSSPVDEQF
TRBV10-2	ASSGDRTGSGYGYT
TRBV19	ASGYRNSYEQY
TRBV6-5	ASSPSGTNTDTQY
TRBV19	ASSWASGTSSYNEQF
TRBV6-1	ASSEAGLTYEQY
TRBV7-9	ASTTGDQPQH
TRBV28	ASTLRQELAFTDTQY
TRBV7-2	ASSLRGTSGGEQY
TRBV15	ATRAGTGGLEQY
TRBV6-5	ASSGRAKETQY
TRBV10-1	ASSPGGTGELF